Listed below are T cell receptor beta chains from one sample, sequenced in a study of T cell changes during pregnancy in multiple sclerosis. Clones were sequenced by immunoSEQ multiplex PCR, and TCRdb holds only the in-frame ones, with some missing. The data contain some 94,000 clones, around 90% of them singletons. The sequences come from peripheral blood, collected in the first trimester of pregnancy. The receptors were sampled from a female donor with multiple sclerosis, enrolled in a pregnancy study. Each CDR3 is given with its conserved first and last residue. A D gene is named only where the DNA matches it firmly. Not all rows give a size; the values are once, few, many and, for expanded clones, a class.

clone_size	v_call	j_call	d_call	cdr3_aa	cdr3_nt
-	TRBV5-1	TRBJ2-7	TRBD2	CASSLVLAGEQYF	TGCGCCAGCAGCTTGGTTCTAGCGGGAGAGCAGTACTTC
few	TRBV5-1	TRBJ2-1	-	CASSPALSYNEQFF	TGCGCCAGCAGCCCTGCACTTAGCTACAATGAGCAGTTCTTC
-	TRBV11-2	TRBJ2-1	TRBD2	CASSSPSGEQFF	TGTGCCAGCAGCTCACCTAGCGGGGAGCAGTTCTTC
-	TRBV7-6	TRBJ2-2	TRBD2	CASSLLAGHTGELFF	TGTGCCAGCAGCTTACTAGCGGGGCACACCGGGGAGCTGTTTTTT
-	TRBV7-9	TRBJ1-2	TRBD1	CASSSTGGAGGYTF	TGTGCCAGCAGCAGCACAGGGGGCGCAGGGGGCTACACCTTC
-	TRBV7-2	TRBJ2-7	-	CASSLAHSYEQYF	TGTGCCAGCAGCTTAGCCCACAGCTACGAGCAGTACTTC
-	TRBV27	TRBJ1-1	TRBD1	CASSYRKGARNTEAFF	TGTGCCAGCAGTTACCGGAAGGGGGCGCGGAACACTGAAGCTTTCTTT
-	TRBV29-1	TRBJ1-2	-	CSVEGRASRKYGYTF	TGCAGCGTTGAGGGCAGGGCCAGCCGGAAGTATGGCTACACCTTC
-	TRBV7-9	TRBJ2-3	TRBD2	CASSTWLAEDTQYF	TGTGCCAGCAGCACATGGCTAGCGGAAGATACGCAGTATTTT
-	TRBV4-1	TRBJ2-1	TRBD1	CASSPTPGTDNEQFF	TGCGCCAGCAGCCCCACACCCGGGACAGACAATGAGCAGTTCTTC
once	TRBV5-1	TRBJ2-3	-	CASSDLDTQYF	TGCGCCAGCAGTGACTTGGATACGCAGTATTTT
-	TRBV27	TRBJ1-1	TRBD1	CASSPLAGTAPTEAFF	TGTGCCAGCAGTCCCCTAGCTGGGACAGCTCCCACTGAAGCTTTCTTT
once	TRBV5-1	TRBJ2-7	TRBD2	CASSVLLAVDSYEQYF	TGCGCCAGCAGCGTACTACTAGCGGTCGACTCCTACGAGCAGTACTTC
-	TRBV13	TRBJ1-1	-	CASSLPGNTEAFF	TGTGCCAGCAGCTTGCCAGGGAACACTGAAGCTTTCTTT
-	TRBV14	TRBJ2-2	-	CASSQAGGRRELFF	TGTGCCAGCAGCCAAGCGGGGGGCCGCCGGGAGCTGTTTTTT
-	TRBV6-5	TRBJ2-7	TRBD2	CASSSGLAGEQYF	TGTGCCAGCAGTTCAGGACTAGCGGGGGAGCAGTACTTC
-	TRBV7-9	TRBJ1-5	TRBD1	CASSPSGTGANQPQHF	TGTGCCAGCAGTCCGTCCGGGACAGGGGCAAATCAGCCCCAGCATTTT
-	TRBV11-2	TRBJ2-7	-	CASRGVRGGYEQYF	TGTGCCAGCAGAGGAGTGCGGGGCGGTTACGAGCAGTACTTC
few	TRBV6-5	TRBJ1-2	-	CASSYGAGNYGYTF	TGTGCCAGCAGTTACGGGGCAGGGAACTATGGCTACACCTTC
-	TRBV4-1	TRBJ1-5	TRBD1	CASSQEGGGQPQHF	TGCGCCAGCAGCCAAGAAGGGGGCGGTCAGCCCCAGCATTTT
-	TRBV29-1	TRBJ1-2	-	CSVEDGSKGGRDYGYTF	TGCAGCGTTGAAGATGGATCGAAGGGGGGGAGGGACTATGGCTACACCTTC
-	TRBV7-3	TRBJ2-1	TRBD1	CASSQGDEQFF	TGTGCCAGCAGTCAGGGGGATGAGCAGTTCTTC
once	TRBV7-9	TRBJ2-3	-	CASSFSLTDTQYF	TGTGCCAGCAGCTTCTCTCTCACAGATACGCAGTATTTT
many	TRBV27	TRBJ2-1	TRBD2	CASRSGRFYNEQFF	TGTGCCAGCCGCAGCGGGAGGTTCTACAATGAGCAGTTCTTC
-	TRBV5-4	TRBJ2-1	TRBD1	CASSLGQGGFNEQFF	TGTGCCAGCAGCTTGGGACAGGGGGGCTTCAATGAGCAGTTCTTC
-	TRBV4-1	TRBJ1-4	TRBD1	CASSQPRGLSEKLFF	TGCGCCAGCAGCCAACCCAGGGGGTTATCCGAAAAACTGTTTTTT
-	TRBV27	TRBJ2-5	TRBD2	CASRTQLAGQETQYF	TGTGCCAGCAGGACGCAACTAGCGGGGCAAGAGACCCAGTACTTC
-	TRBV4-2	TRBJ2-5	TRBD2	CASSPSLAGGLQETQYF	TGTGCCAGCAGCCCATCACTAGCGGGAGGGTTACAAGAGACCCAGTACTTC
once	TRBV30	TRBJ2-5	-	CAWSPGGLETQYF	TGTGCCTGGAGTCCCGGAGGACTCGAGACCCAGTACTTC
once	TRBV4-1	TRBJ2-2	TRBD1	CASSPGTGLETGELFF	TGCGCCAGCAGCCCCGGGACAGGGTTGGAGACCGGGGAGCTGTTTTTT
-	TRBV2	TRBJ1-5	-	CASRKRLYRDGQPQHF	TGTGCCAGCAGAAAACGACTTTACAGGGACGGTCAGCCCCAGCATTTT
once	TRBV4-1	TRBJ2-4	TRBD2	CASSQDVEAGESKNIQYF	TGCGCCAGCAGCCAAGATGTGGAAGCGGGAGAAAGCAAAAACATTCAGTACTTC
-	TRBV5-6	TRBJ1-1	TRBD1	CASSGGQGVTSEAFF	TGTGCCAGCAGCGGGGGACAGGGGGTGACTTCTGAAGCTTTCTTT
-	TRBV28	TRBJ1-5	TRBD1	CASRTGGTSNQPQHF	TGTGCCAGCAGAACAGGGGGGACTAGCAATCAGCCCCAGCATTTT
-	TRBV19	TRBJ2-7	TRBD2	CASSIAGGGSYEQYF	TGTGCCAGTAGTATAGCGGGAGGCGGCTCCTACGAGCAGTACTTC
-	TRBV6-1	TRBJ2-7	TRBD2	CAGGLAGVGDEQYF	TGTGCCGGGGGACTAGCGGGAGTAGGGGACGAGCAGTACTTC
-	TRBV4-2	TRBJ2-5	-	CASSRSDSLLQETQYF	TGTGCCAGCAGCCGGTCGGACAGCCTCCTCCAAGAGACCCAGTACTTC
-	TRBV2	TRBJ2-2	TRBD2	CASSGIAGTDGELFF	TGTGCCAGCAGTGGAATAGCGGGAACGGACGGGGAGCTGTTTTTT
-	TRBV7-8	TRBJ1-2	-	CASSVVGSGYGYTF	TGTGCCAGCAGCGTAGTGGGGAGCGGCTATGGCTACACCTTC
-	TRBV4-3	TRBJ1-1	TRBD1	CASSQGTVEAFF	TGCGCCAGCAGCCAGGGGACAGTAGAAGCTTTCTTT
-	TRBV9	TRBJ1-1	-	CASRGDMGTEAFF	TGTGCCAGCAGGGGGGACATGGGCACTGAAGCTTTCTTT